This TCR beta chain was recorded in a study of cytomegalovirus exposure and HLA in healthy donors. Study results and limitations: In a later analysis, TCR beta V- and J-gene trimming showed a link to a missense DCLRE1C variant.

The CDR3 has 13 residues. The V end was cut by 3 bases, the J end by 8 bases, with 13 bases between. Germline V gene sequence: CDR1 LGHNA, CDR2 YSLEER. The PCR ran on 60 Vbeta and 13 Jbeta primers. Method: immunoSEQ multiplex PCR; TCRdb's copy keeps in-frame clones and lacks some. The table shows fewer than 120,000 clones, with over 65% occurring only once. With respect to this clone: Its target is unknown.

This chain links TRBV4-3 with TRBJ1-2, with a weak D call TRBD1 (6 bases). The clonotype originates from a man aged 25-45 years in good health and CMV-seropositive. The sequencing input was PBMCs. CDR3 nucleotide sequence: TGCGCCAGCAGCCATCAGGGGAGACAAGGCTACACCTTC. Translating gives CASSHQGRQGYTF.